The 24 T cell receptor beta chains presented below share a single source sample, sequenced in a study of blood T cell repertoires in COVID-19. The assay was immunoSEQ multiplex PCR, and TCRdb's table has in-frame clones only and misses some. This table has some 240,000 clones, roughly 80% appearing once. Sequenced input: peripheral blood. The receptor set was obtained from a woman aged 70-85 years with COVID-19, enrolled during active disease.

The J gene is TRBJ1-5, the V gene TRBV27, with 7 bases identical to TRBD1. This CDR3 has 15 amino acids. Germline V gene data show CDR1 as MNHEY and CDR2 as SMNVEV (reference sequence). The trim removed 5 bases at V and 1 base at J, leaving 5 bases unmatched. CDR3 nucleotide sequence: TGTGCCAGCAGTCTAGAACAGGGGAGCAATCAGCCCCAGCATTTT. It codes for CASSLEQGSNQPQHF.

The gene calls are TRBV6-5 and TRBJ2-5, with 13 bases fitting TRBD2. This CDR3 region has 16 residues. Germline CDR1 MNHEY, CDR2 SVGAGI. V shed 3 bases, J shed 3 bases, and the junction held 4 bases outside the gene matches. CDR3 sequence reads: CASSYTGTSGKETQYF. DNA for the CDR3: TGTGCCAGCAGTTATACAGGGACTAGCGGGAAAGAGACCCAGTACTTC.

The sample holds one count of this clone. The genes are TRBV11-2 and TRBJ1-1, with TRBD1 matching 8 bases. After removal of 3 bases from V and 1 base from J, the junction contained 4 bases not matched to a gene. The CDR3 contains 15 residues. The germline V gene encodes CDR1 SGHAT and CDR2 FQNNGV. The CDR3 is CASSLIQGANTEAFF. CDR3 in DNA: TGTGCCAGCAGCTTGATCCAGGGGGCGAACACTGAAGCTTTCTTT.

The V and J genes are TRBV28 and TRBJ1-2, with 8 bases that match TRBD1. The V segment lost 6 bases and the J segment 7 bases; nucleotides outside the gene matches: 16. Per the germline V gene, CDR1 is MDHEN and CDR2 is SYDVKM. The CDR3 extends over 16 amino acids. The CDR3 nucleotides read TGTGCCAGCAGCACCCTGGCCCTACAGGGGGAAAGTGGCTACACCTTC. It translates to CASSTLALQGESGYTF.

This clone was observed once. The chain joins TRBV28 to TRBJ1-6, with D possibly being TRBD1 (5 bases). The CDR3 consists of 15 residues. Trimming left V 6 bases short and J 7 bases short, with 16 bases between. CDR1 and CDR2 (germline): MDHEN, SYDVKM. Here the CDR3 DNA reads TGTGCCAGCAGCCCTTCTCTGGGGGGAAATTCACCCCTCCACTTT. Protein sequence: CASSPSLGGNSPLHF.

V is TRBV7-2 and J is TRBJ1-5, with D unresolved. The CDR3 has 13 amino acids. V lost 0 bases and J lost 4, with 4 bases in between. The germline gives CDR1 SGHTA, CDR2 FQGNSA. CDR3 nucleotide sequence: TGTGCCAGCAGCTTAGCCCTAAATCAGCCCCAGCATTTT. Its translation: CASSLALNQPQHF.

This rearrangement joins TRBV28 to TRBJ2-4; 8 nucleotides align to TRBD1. This CDR3 is 12 amino acids long. With 8 bases clipped from V and 5 bases from J, the junction kept 2 bases outside the gene matches. Germline V gives CDR1 MDHEN, CDR2 SYDVKM. The CDR3 sequence is CASQGAENIQYF. The CDR3 nucleotides read TGTGCCAGCCAGGGGGCGGAAAACATTCAGTACTTC.

The V call is TRBV7-2, the J call TRBJ2-2, with 8 bases lining up with TRBD1. The germline gives CDR1 SGHTA, CDR2 FQGNSA. Trimming removed 3 bases from V and 6 bases from J; junction bases left unmatched: 6. This CDR3 contains 15 residues. CDR3 coding DNA: TGTGCCAGCAGCTTGTTAGGACAGGGTCCCGGGGAGCTGTTTTTT. It specifies CASSLLGQGPGELFF.

The chain is built from TRBV11-2 and TRBJ2-2; D gene unclear. The CDR3 length is 14 residues. In germline, CDR1 is SGHAT, CDR2 FQNNGV. Trimming cost V 0 bases and J 5 bases, with 7 bases left between them. Written as DNA, the CDR3 is TGTGCCAGCAGCTTAGATTTTTCTACCGGGGAGCTGTTTTTT. Translating gives CASSLDFSTGELFF.

The CDR3 region has the DNA TGTGCCAGTAGTTCCCCTAAGAATAGCGGCTACGAGCAGTACTTC. Protein product: CASSSPKNSGYEQYF. The chain couples TRBV19 to TRBJ2-7; TRBD2 might be the D (6 bases). Germline CDR1 reads LNHDA; CDR2 reads SQIVND (reference sequence). There are 15 residues in the CDR3. V shed 5 bases and J shed 3 bases, with 17 bases lying between them.

V gene TRBV3-1 (or the pseudogene TRBV3-2) combines with J gene TRBJ1-5; a possible D gene is TRBD1 (5 bases). The CDR3 totals 14 residues. Trimming cost V 4 bases and J 0 bases, with 7 bases left between them. Germline V CDR1 and CDR2: LGHDT, YNNKEL (reference sequence). The CDR3: CASSRTYSNQPQHF. In DNA, the CDR3 is TGTGCCAGCAGCCGGACATATAGCAATCAGCCCCAGCATTTT.

The V and J genes are TRBV5-6 and TRBJ2-7; no clear D gene. The germline V gene has CDR1 SGHDT and CDR2 YYEEEE. V lost 0 bases and J 6 bases, leaving 7 bases between the germline ends. CDR3 length equals 12 residues. CDR3 DNA sequence: TGTGCCAGCAGCTTGGTTCTCGGCGAGCAGTACTTC. Its protein product is CASSLVLGEQYF.

The rearrangement links TRBV3-1 (or the pseudogene TRBV3-2) to TRBJ2-2, with D perhaps matching TRBD1 (6 bases). The V end was cut by 4 bases, the J end by 6 bases, with 15 bases between. The CDR3 has 15 amino acids. Germline CDR1 is LGHDT and CDR2 is YNNKEL (reference sequence). CDR3 loop: CASSPYRTGPGELFF. CDR3 bases: TGTGCCAGCAGCCCGTACCGTACAGGGCCCGGGGAGCTGTTTTTT.

This chain links TRBV28 with TRBJ1-6, with 8 nucleotides matching TRBD1. CDR3 length equals 13 residues. Per the germline V gene, CDR1 is MDHEN and CDR2 is SYDVKM. CDR3 DNA: TGTGACGGATCCGGGACAGGTAATTCACCCCTCCACTTT. Translating gives CDGSGTGNSPLHF.

The rearrangement links TRBV10-2 to TRBJ2-1; 9 bases align to TRBD2. Trimming took 11 bases from V and 8 from J; bases not matched to a gene: 22. There are 17 residues in the CDR3. The germline V gene has CDR1 WSHSY and CDR2 SAAADI. The CDR3 region is CASRKGASGKRGDEQFF. The CDR3 DNA follows: TGCGCCTCCCGAAAGGGTGCGAGCGGGAAGCGGGGGGATGAGCAGTTCTTC.

This chain uses TRBV30 with TRBJ2-7; no definite D call. Germline V gene lookup returns CDR1 GTSNPN and CDR2 SVGIG (reference sequence). Trimming shortened V by 4 bases and J by 3 bases, and 13 bases separated the two germline ends. This CDR3 contains 13 residues. CDR3 in DNA: TGTGCCTGGAATACGGGTTCCCTCTACGAGCAGTACTTC. It encodes CAWNTGSLYEQYF. Looking up the rest from reference TRBV30 and TRBJ2-7 gives the full variable domain: SQTIHQWPATLVQPVGSPLSLECTVEGTSNPNLYWYRQAAGRGLQLLFYSVGIGQISSEVPQNLSASRPQDRQFILSSKKLLLSDSGFYLCAWNTGSLYEQYFGPGTRLTVT.

Note on this clone: This specimen includes other DNA sequences encoding the same CDR3. This chain links TRBV28 with TRBJ1-2; 7 positions agree with TRBD1. The germline CDR1 and CDR2 sequences are MDHEN and SYDVKM. J lost 2 bases, V lost 4 bases, and 1 base had no gene match. This CDR3 contains 13 residues. The CDR3 region has the DNA TGTGCCAGCAGTTCGGGACAGAACTATGGCTACACCTTC. It specifies CASSSGQNYGYTF.

This sequence joins TRBV19 and TRBJ1-2, with D possibly TRBD1 on 6 matching bases. There are 17 residues in the CDR3. CDR1 and CDR2 from the germline V gene are LNHDA and SQIVND (reference sequence). V was cut by 6 bases and J by 5 bases, with 25 bases left in between. The CDR3 sequence is CASSLQKTPTGSYGYTF. CDR3 nucleotides: TGTGCCAGTAGCCTACAAAAGACTCCTACAGGGTCTTATGGCTACACCTTC.

V is TRBV9 and J is TRBJ1-2; TRBD1 agrees at 8 bases. Germline V gene lookup returns CDR1 SGDLS and CDR2 YYNGEE. V lost 4 bases and J lost 3; bases outside the gene matches: 5. The CDR3 length is 14 residues. The CDR3: CASSRGQGYYGYTF. Written as DNA, the CDR3 is TGTGCCAGCAGCCGAGGACAGGGCTACTATGGCTACACCTTC.

J is TRBJ1-4 and V is TRBV19; 7 bases agree with TRBD1. The germline V gene has CDR1 LNHDA and CDR2 SQIVND (reference sequence). This CDR3 is 12 amino acids long. Losses at the gene ends were 7 bases for V and 8 bases for J; bases not matched to a gene: 4. CDR3 bases: TGTGCCAGTAACCACAGGGGCGAAAAACTGTTTTTT. Translated: CASNHRGEKLFF.

This clone was counted ten times or more. Here the CDR3 reads CASSLGTAGNTIYF. DNA of the CDR3: TGTGCCAGCAGCTTAGGGACAGCTGGAAACACCATATATTTT. The chain uses TRBV11-2 and TRBJ1-3; TRBD1 might be the D (6 bases). There are 14 residues in the CDR3. CDR1 SGHAT and CDR2 FQNNGV come from the germline V gene. The V end was cut by 1 base, the J end by 2 bases, with 6 bases between. The whole variable domain, filled in from reference TRBV11-2 and TRBJ1-3, reads EAGVAQSPRYKIIEKRQSVAFWCNPISGHATLYWYQQILGQGPKLLIQFQNNGVVDDSQLPKDRFSAERLKGVDSTLKIQPAKLEDSAVYLCASSLGTAGNTIYFGEGSWLTVV.

This chain uses TRBV15 with TRBJ1-4, with no clear D. Trimming left V 0 bases short and J 0 bases short, with 17 bases between. The CDR3 covers 19 residues. Germline V gene sequence: CDR1 LNHNV, CDR2 YYDKDF (reference sequence). The CDR3 bases are TGTGCCACCAGCAGAGATTCCGGCTGGGAGGTGGCAACTAATGAAAAACTGTTTTTT. Amino acids: CATSRDSGWEVATNEKLFF.

The chain uses TRBV11-3 and TRBJ2-3; D remains unclear. The CDR3 runs to 15 residues. From germline, CDR1 is SGHNT and CDR2 YENEEA. Trimming shortened V by 0 bases and J by 5 bases, and 12 bases separated the two germline ends. CDR3 coding DNA: TGTGCCAGCAGCTTAGATGGTCAGAAAAGAGATACGCAGTATTTT. Protein: CASSLDGQKRDTQYF. The variable domain in full, with the rest retrieved from reference TRBV11-3 and TRBJ2-3, is EAGVVQSPRYKIIEKKQPVAFWCNPISGHNTLYWYLQNLGQGPELLIRYENEEAVDDSQLPKDRFSAERLKGVDSTLKIQPAELGDSAVYLCASSLDGQKRDTQYFGPGTRLTVL.

The rearrangement joins TRBV28 to TRBJ2-6, with D tentatively TRBD1 (6 bases). This CDR3 has 18 amino acids. Germline V gives CDR1 MDHEN, CDR2 SYDVKM. The V end was cut by 3 bases, the J end by 0 bases, with 15 bases between. The CDR3 is CASSFWDTKSSGANVLTF. As DNA, the CDR3 is TGTGCCAGCAGTTTTTGGGACACTAAATCCTCTGGGGCCAACGTCCTGACTTTC. Combining the CDR3 with reference TRBV28 and TRBJ2-6 gives the whole variable domain DVKVTQSSRYLVKRTGEKVFLECVQDMDHENMFWYRQDPGLGLRLIYFSYDVKMKEKGDIPEGYSVSREKKERFSLILESASTNQTSMYLCASSFWDTKSSGANVLTFGAGSRLTVL.